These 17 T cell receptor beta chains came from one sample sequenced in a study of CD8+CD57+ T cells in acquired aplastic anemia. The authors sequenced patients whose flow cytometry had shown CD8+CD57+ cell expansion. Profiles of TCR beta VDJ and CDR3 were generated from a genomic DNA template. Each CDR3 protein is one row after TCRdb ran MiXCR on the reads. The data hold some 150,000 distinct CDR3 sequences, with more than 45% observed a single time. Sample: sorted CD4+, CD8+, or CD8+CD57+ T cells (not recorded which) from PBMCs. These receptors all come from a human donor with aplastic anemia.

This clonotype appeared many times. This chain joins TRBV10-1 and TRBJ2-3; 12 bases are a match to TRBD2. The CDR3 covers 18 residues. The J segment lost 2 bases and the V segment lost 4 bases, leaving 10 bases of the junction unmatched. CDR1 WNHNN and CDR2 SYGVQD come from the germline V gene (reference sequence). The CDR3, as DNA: TGCGCCAGCAGTGGGTCGTGGACTAGCGGGGAGCCCACAGATACGCAGTATTTT. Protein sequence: CASSGSWTSGEPTDTQYF.

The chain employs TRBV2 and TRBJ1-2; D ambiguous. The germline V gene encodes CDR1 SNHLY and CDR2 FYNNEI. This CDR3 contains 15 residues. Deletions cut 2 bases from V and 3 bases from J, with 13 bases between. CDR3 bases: TGTGCCAGCAGTGAAACTCTAAAGGGATACTATGGCTACACCTTC. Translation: CASSETLKGYYGYTF.

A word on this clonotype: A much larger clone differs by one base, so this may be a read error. The CDR3: CSARDHRKRGYTF. The CDR3 DNA is TGCAGTGCTAGAGATCACAGGAAACGTGGCTACACCTTC. This sequence joins TRBV20-1 and TRBJ1-2; D possibly corresponds to TRBD1 (5 bases). The CDR3 runs 13 residues. The germline V gene has CDR1 DFQATT and CDR2 SNEGSKA (reference sequence). Trimming removed 0 bases from V and 7 bases from J, with 12 bases in between.

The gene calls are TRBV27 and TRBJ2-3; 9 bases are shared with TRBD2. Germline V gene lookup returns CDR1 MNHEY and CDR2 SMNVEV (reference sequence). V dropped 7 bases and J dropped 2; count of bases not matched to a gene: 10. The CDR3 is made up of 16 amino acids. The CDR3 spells CASKNSGGAHTDTQYF. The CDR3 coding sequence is TGTGCCAGCAAGAATAGCGGGGGAGCTCACACAGATACGCAGTATTTT.

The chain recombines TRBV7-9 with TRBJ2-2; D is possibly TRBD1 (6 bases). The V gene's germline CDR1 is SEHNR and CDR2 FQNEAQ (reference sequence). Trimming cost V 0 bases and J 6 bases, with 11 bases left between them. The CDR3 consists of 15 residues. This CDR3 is CASSLAGAPSGELFF. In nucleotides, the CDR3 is TGTGCCAGCAGCTTAGCGGGGGCCCCTTCCGGGGAGCTGTTTTTT.

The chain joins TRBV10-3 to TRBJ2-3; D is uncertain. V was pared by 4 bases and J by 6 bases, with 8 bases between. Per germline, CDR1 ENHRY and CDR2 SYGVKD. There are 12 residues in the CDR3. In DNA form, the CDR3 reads TGTGCCATCAGTGTTAATGGGGATACGCAGTATTTT. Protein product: CAISVNGDTQYF.

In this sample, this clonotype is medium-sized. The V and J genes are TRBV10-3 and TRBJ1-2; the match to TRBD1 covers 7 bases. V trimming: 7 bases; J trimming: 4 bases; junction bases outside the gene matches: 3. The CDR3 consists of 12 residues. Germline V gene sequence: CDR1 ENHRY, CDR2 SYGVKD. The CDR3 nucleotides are TGTGCCATCATGGGACAGACCTATGGCTACACCTTC. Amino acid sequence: CAIMGQTYGYTF.

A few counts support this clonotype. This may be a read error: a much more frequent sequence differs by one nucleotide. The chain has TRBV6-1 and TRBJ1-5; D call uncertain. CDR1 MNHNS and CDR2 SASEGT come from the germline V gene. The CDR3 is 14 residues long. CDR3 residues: CASSEMKGGQPRHF. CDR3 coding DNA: TGTGCCAGCAGTGAAATGAAGGGTGGGCAGCCCCGGCATTTT.

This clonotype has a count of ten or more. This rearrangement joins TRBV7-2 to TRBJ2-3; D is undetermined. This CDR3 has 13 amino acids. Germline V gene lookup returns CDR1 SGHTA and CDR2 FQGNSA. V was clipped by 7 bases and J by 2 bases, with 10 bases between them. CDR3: CASNLGFTDTQYF. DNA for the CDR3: TGTGCCAGCAATCTGGGTTTCACAGATACGCAGTATTTT.

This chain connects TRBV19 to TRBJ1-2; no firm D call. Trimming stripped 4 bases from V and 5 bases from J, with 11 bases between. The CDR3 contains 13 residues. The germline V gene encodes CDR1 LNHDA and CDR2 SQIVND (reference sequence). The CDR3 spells CASSSWQEYGYTF. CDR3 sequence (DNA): TGTGCCAGTAGTAGTTGGCAGGAGTATGGCTACACCTTC.

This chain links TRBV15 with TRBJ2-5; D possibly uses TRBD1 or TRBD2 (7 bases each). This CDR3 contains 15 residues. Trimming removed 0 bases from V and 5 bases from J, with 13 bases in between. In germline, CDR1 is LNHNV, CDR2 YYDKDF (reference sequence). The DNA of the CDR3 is TGTGCCACCAGCAGAGATCAGGGGGGGTACGAGACCCAGTACTTC. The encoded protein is CATSRDQGGYETQYF.

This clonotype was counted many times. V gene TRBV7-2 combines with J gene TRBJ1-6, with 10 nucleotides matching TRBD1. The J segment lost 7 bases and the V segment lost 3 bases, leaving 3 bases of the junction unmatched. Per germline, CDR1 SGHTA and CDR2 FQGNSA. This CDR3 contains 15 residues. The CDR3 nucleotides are TGTGCCAGCAGCTTCCCGACAGGGGGCAATTCACCCCTCCACTTT. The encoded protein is CASSFPTGGNSPLHF.

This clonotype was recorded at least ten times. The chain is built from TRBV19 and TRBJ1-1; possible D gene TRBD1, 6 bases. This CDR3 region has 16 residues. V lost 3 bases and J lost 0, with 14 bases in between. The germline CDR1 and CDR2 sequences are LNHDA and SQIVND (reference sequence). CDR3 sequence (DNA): TGTGCCAGTAGTATGTGGGCAGGGGACCTGAACACTGAAGCTTTCTTT. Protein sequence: CASSMWAGDLNTEAFF.

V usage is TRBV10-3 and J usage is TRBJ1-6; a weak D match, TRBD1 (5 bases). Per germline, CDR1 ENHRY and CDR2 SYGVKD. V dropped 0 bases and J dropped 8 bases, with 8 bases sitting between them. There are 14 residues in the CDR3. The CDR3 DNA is TGTGCCATCAGTGAGTCAGGAGGGGATTCACCCCTCCACTTT. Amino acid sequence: CAISESGGDSPLHF.

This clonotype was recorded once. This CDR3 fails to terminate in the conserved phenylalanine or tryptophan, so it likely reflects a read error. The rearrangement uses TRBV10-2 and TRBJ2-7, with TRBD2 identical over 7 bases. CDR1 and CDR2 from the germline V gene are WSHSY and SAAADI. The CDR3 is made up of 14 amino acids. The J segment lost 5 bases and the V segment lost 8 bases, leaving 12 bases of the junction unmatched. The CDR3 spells CASAKRGTSNEQYY. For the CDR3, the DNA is TGCGCCAGCGCGAAGCGGGGTACTTCCAACGAGCAGTACTAC.

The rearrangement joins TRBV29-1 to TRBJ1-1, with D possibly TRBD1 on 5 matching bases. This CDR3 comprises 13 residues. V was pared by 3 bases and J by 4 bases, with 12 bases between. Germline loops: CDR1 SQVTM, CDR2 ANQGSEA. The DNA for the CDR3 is TGCAGCGTTGAGGGGCAAATGGGCACTGAAGCTTTCTTT. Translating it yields CSVEGQMGTEAFF.

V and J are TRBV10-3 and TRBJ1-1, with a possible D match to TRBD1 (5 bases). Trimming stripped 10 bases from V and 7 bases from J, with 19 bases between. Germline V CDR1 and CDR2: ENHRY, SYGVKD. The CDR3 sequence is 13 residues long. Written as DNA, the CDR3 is TGTGCCACCACCGGAGCAGGGCTTGATGAAGCTTTCTTT. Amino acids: CATTGAGLDEAFF.